This entry concerns a single T cell receptor (beta chain). Its antigen is still unknown. This sample is drawn from a study of PD-1 blockade in classical Hodgkin lymphoma. Each patient experienced a relapse that followed autologous stem cell transplantation, and brentuximab vedotin exposure varied. The protocol was immunoSEQ multiplex PCR, while the TCRdb copy is restricted to in-frame clones and leaves out a portion. There are 95,000 to 100,000 clones in the sample; around 89% occur only once, and under 7.5% lies in the top ten. Whole-study results and caveats: The diversity seen at baseline in complete responders resembled that of newly diagnosed patients. Reasons behind the repertoire differences stay unclear, perhaps disease activity or earlier therapy. TCR diversity at baseline was reported to be reduced in newly diagnosed patients relative to healthy donors.

This clonotype originated in a human donor with classical Hodgkin lymphoma. Source: peripheral blood mononuclear cells (PBMCs), taken before the second cycle of nivolumab.

The CDR3 DNA reads TGTGCCAGCAGCTTGGGGCCAGCTAGCTACGAGCAGTACTTC. It yields the protein CASSLGPASYEQYF. The genes are TRBV7-2 and TRBJ2-7, with D perhaps matching TRBD1 (5 bases). Trimming took 3 bases from V and 3 from J, leaving 12 bases between them. Per germline, CDR1 SGHTA and CDR2 FQGNSA. This CDR3 contains 14 residues.